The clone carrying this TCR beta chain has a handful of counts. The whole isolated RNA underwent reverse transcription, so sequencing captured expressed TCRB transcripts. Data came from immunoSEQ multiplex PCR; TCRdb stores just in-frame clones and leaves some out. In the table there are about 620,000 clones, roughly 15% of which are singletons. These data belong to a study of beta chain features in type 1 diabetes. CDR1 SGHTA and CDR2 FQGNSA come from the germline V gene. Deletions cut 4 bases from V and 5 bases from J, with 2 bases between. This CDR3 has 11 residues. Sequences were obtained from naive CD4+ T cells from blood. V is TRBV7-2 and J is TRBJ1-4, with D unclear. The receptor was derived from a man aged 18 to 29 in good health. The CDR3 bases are TGTGCCAGCAGCTGGAATGAAAAACTGTTTTTT. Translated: CASSWNEKLFF.